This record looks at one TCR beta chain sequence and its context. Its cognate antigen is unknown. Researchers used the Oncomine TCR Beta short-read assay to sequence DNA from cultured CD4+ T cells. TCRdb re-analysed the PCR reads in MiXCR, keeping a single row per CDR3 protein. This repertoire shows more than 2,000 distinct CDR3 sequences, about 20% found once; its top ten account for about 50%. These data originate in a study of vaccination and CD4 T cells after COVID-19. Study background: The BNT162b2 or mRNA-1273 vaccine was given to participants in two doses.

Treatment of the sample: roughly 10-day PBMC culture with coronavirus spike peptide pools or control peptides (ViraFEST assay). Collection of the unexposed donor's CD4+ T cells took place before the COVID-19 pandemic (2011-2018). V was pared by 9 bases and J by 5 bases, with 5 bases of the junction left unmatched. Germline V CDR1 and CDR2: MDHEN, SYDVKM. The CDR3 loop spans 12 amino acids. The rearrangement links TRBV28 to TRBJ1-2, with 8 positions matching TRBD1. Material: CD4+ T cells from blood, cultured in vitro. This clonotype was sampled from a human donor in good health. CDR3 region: CASSRQGYGYTF. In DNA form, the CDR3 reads TGTGCCAGTTCCAGACAGGGGTATGGCTACACCTTC.